The 23 T cell receptor beta chains given below trace back to one sample, sequenced in a study of OX40 agonist ivuxolimab in advanced cancers. Profiling relied on immunoSEQ multiplex PCR, and the TCRdb table lists in-frame clones only, not all of them. The sample yields fewer than 45,000 clones, roughly 80% seen once. Source: CD4+ or CD8+ T cells sorted from blood, taken in a trial of the OX40 agonist ivuxolimab. The receptors derive from an adult with an advanced solid tumor such as melanoma, head and neck, liver or kidney cancer.

CDR3 loop: CASSLTTGTGAYEQYF. CDR3 sequence (DNA): TGTGCCAGCAGCTTAACAACCGGGACAGGGGCTTACGAGCAGTACTTC. The rearrangement links TRBV5-5 to TRBJ2-7; 10 bases fit TRBD1. Germline CDR1 reads SGHKS; CDR2 reads YYEKEE (reference sequence). This CDR3 contains 16 residues. Losses at the gene ends were 2 bases for V and 4 bases for J; bases not matched to a gene: 9.

This chain links TRBV15 with TRBJ1-5, with D tentatively TRBD1 (5 bases). Germline lookup yields CDR1 LNHNV and CDR2 YYDKDF (reference sequence). CDR3 length: 19 amino acids. V shed 3 bases and J shed 0 bases, with 21 bases lying between them. This CDR3 is CATSSVKPGRSYSNQPQHF. CDR3 in DNA: TGTGCCACCAGCAGTGTTAAACCGGGACGGAGTTATAGCAATCAGCCCCAGCATTTT.

This clone was counted a few times. V gene TRBV19 combines with J gene TRBJ2-7, with D possibly TRBD1 on 6 matching bases. Per germline, CDR1 LNHDA and CDR2 SQIVND (reference sequence). The CDR3 is 14 residues long. V was pared by 4 bases and J by 0 bases, with 10 bases between. The CDR3 protein is CASSRTALSYEQYF. The CDR3 nucleotides read TGTGCCAGTAGTAGGACAGCGCTCTCCTACGAGCAGTACTTC. Drawing the rest from reference TRBV19 and TRBJ2-7, the complete variable domain is DGGITQSPKYLFRKEGQNVTLSCEQNLNHDAMYWYRQDPGQGLRLIYYSQIVNDFQKGDIAEGYSVSREKKESFPLTVTSAQKNPTAFYLCASSRTALSYEQYFGPGTRLTVT.

This chain links TRBV6-6 with TRBJ2-7; 9 nucleotides align to TRBD2. V dropped 2 bases and J dropped 3; count of bases not matched to a gene: 2. The CDR3 has 14 amino acids. The germline V gene encodes CDR1 MNHNY and CDR2 SVGAGI (reference sequence). The CDR3 protein is CASSYAGGNYEQYF. The CDR3 DNA sequence: TGTGCCAGCAGTTACGCGGGAGGGAACTACGAGCAGTACTTC.

This clone was seen a handful of times. This sequence joins TRBV11-2 and TRBJ2-3; possibly TRBD1 for D (6 bases). The V end lost 4 bases, the J end lost 2 bases, and 16 bases lay between the germline ends. The CDR3 extends over 16 amino acids. Germline values: CDR1 SGHAT, CDR2 FQNNGV. The CDR3 region is CASSSYRDKHTDTQYF. The DNA of the CDR3 is TGTGCCAGCAGCTCCTACCGGGACAAACACACAGATACGCAGTATTTT.

The chain uses TRBV6-5 and TRBJ1-1, with a possible D match to TRBD1 (5 bases). Trimming removed 6 bases from V and 8 bases from J, with 13 bases in between. The CDR3 covers 12 residues. The germline V gene has CDR1 MNHEY and CDR2 SVGAGI. CDR3 nucleotides: TGTGCCAGCAGCTTTGGGGCCGGCGAAGCTTTCTTT. As protein: CASSFGAGEAFF.

The chain recombines TRBV4-2 with TRBJ1-5, with 8 positions matching TRBD1. CDR1 is LGHNA, CDR2 YNFKEQ, per germline. The CDR3 has 15 residues. Trimming took 6 bases from V and 2 from J; bases not matched to a gene: 6. The CDR3 sequence: CASSLTGGGNQPQHF. The CDR3, as DNA: TGTGCCAGCAGTCTCACAGGGGGTGGCAATCAGCCCCAGCATTTT.

This chain's CDR3 is CASSLYDSTGGPFYGYTF. In DNA, the CDR3 is TGCGCCAGCAGCTTGTACGACTCCACAGGGGGCCCCTTCTATGGCTACACCTTC. V usage is TRBV5-1 and J usage is TRBJ1-2; 9 bases match TRBD1. J lost 4 bases, V lost 1 base, and 14 bases had no gene match. CDR3 length: 18 amino acids. Germline assignment: CDR1 SGHRS and CDR2 YFSETQ.

V is TRBV9 and J is TRBJ1-4; 8 bases are a match to TRBD1. The CDR3 runs to 15 residues. The trim removed 4 bases at V and 7 bases at J, leaving 9 bases unmatched. Germline values: CDR1 SGDLS, CDR2 YYNGEE. In nucleotides, the CDR3 is TGTGCCAGCAGCACCGGACAGGGAAGGGTTGAAAAACTGTTTTTT. This gives the protein CASSTGQGRVEKLFF.

V usage is TRBV5-6 and J usage is TRBJ2-5; D remains unclear. The CDR3 covers 14 residues. Per germline, CDR1 SGHDT and CDR2 YYEEEE. V lost 4 bases, J lost 5 bases, and 15 bases lay in between. The CDR3 sequence: CASSGRARGETQYF. CDR3 nucleotides: TGTGCCAGCAGCGGCCGGGCCCGTGGGGAGACCCAGTACTTC.

The V gene is TRBV11-2, the J gene TRBJ2-7, with D perhaps TRBD2 (6 bases). The CDR3 is made up of 14 amino acids. Germline lookup yields CDR1 SGHAT and CDR2 FQNNGV. V lost 3 bases to trimming and J lost 2 bases, with 11 bases between them. CDR3 DNA sequence: TGTGCCAGCAGCTTCGGACTAAAAGCCTACGAGCAGTACTTC. It specifies CASSFGLKAYEQYF.

This chain joins TRBV5-4 and TRBJ1-2; tentative D call: TRBD1 (5 bases). The CDR3 spans 16 residues. Trimming stripped 4 bases from V and 0 bases from J, with 16 bases between. Germline values: CDR1 SGHNT, CDR2 YYREEE (reference sequence). The CDR3, as DNA: TGTGCCAGCAGCGTAGGGGTCAGTAACTCTAACTATGGCTACACCTTC. Protein: CASSVGVSNSNYGYTF.

The genes are TRBV9 and TRBJ2-7, with D perhaps TRBD1 or TRBD2 (5 bases each). CDR1 and CDR2 from the germline V gene are SGDLS and YYNGEE. V was trimmed by 2 bases and J by 5 bases, leaving 14 bases between them. This CDR3 contains 14 residues. This CDR3 reads CASSVEGTGNEQYF. The CDR3 DNA follows: TGTGCCAGCAGCGTCGAGGGGACCGGGAACGAGCAGTACTTC.

This clone was counted once. In DNA, the CDR3 is TGTGCCTCCAAGGGGACAGAGAACTACGAGCAGTACTTC. The encoded protein is CASKGTENYEQYF. The rearrangement uses TRBV30 and TRBJ2-7; 7 bases agree with TRBD1. Per the germline V gene, CDR1 is GTSNPN and CDR2 is SVGIG (reference sequence). The trim removed 7 bases at V and 3 bases at J, leaving 9 bases unmatched. This CDR3 comprises 13 residues.

The chain couples TRBV10-3 to TRBJ2-5, with TRBD1 matching over 7 bases. This CDR3 contains 14 residues. Germline-derived CDR1 and CDR2 are ENHRY and SYGVKD. Unmatched junction bases numbered 3, after V lost 0 bases and J lost 5 bases. The CDR3 DNA is TGTGCCATCAGTGAGTCGACAGGGACCGAGACCCAGTACTTC. The encoded protein is CAISESTGTETQYF.

The chain is built from TRBV28 and TRBJ2-1; no definite D call. Germline V lookup: CDR1 MDHEN, CDR2 SYDVKM. This CDR3 is 15 amino acids long. The V end lost 7 bases, the J end lost 4 bases, and 17 bases lay between the germline ends. CDR3 loop: CASTVLGGGYNEQFF. The CDR3, as DNA: TGTGCCAGCACCGTTCTAGGTGGCGGTTACAATGAGCAGTTCTTC.

This chain uses TRBV4-3 with TRBJ2-5; 11 bases are a match to TRBD1. Germline CDR1 LGHNA, CDR2 YSLEER. V shed 3 bases, J shed 2 bases, and the junction held 14 bases outside the gene matches. This CDR3 spans 19 amino acids. Here the CDR3 reads CASSQEPAGGQGVQETQYF. The DNA for the CDR3 is TGCGCCAGCAGCCAGGAGCCCGCCGGGGGACAGGGGGTACAAGAGACCCAGTACTTC.

This clone was picked up a small number of times. The rearrangement joins TRBV30 to TRBJ2-1; D is unclear. CDR1 and CDR2 from the germline V gene are GTSNPN and SVGIG (reference sequence). V dropped 0 bases and J dropped 8 bases, with 11 bases sitting between them. The length of the CDR3 is 13 residues. The CDR3 is CAWSVRNRDEQFF. The CDR3 region has the DNA TGTGCCTGGAGTGTCCGGAATCGCGATGAGCAGTTCTTC.

This sequence joins TRBV11-2 and TRBJ1-1, with TRBD1 matching over 8 bases. The CDR3 runs 16 residues. Per germline, CDR1 SGHAT and CDR2 FQNNGV. The V segment lost 5 bases and the J segment 4 bases; nucleotides outside the gene matches: 12. The CDR3 region is CASSERRQGASTEAFF. CDR3 DNA: TGTGCCAGCAGCGAAAGAAGGCAGGGGGCGTCCACTGAAGCTTTCTTT. Variable domain in full (rest from reference TRBV11-2 and TRBJ1-1): EAGVAQSPRYKIIEKRQSVAFWCNPISGHATLYWYQQILGQGPKLLIQFQNNGVVDDSQLPKDRFSAERLKGVDSTLKIQPAKLEDSAVYLCASSERRQGASTEAFFGQGTRLTVV.

The chain has TRBV9 and TRBJ2-7; D gene uncertain. Trimming took 3 bases from V and 2 from J, leaving 9 bases between them. This CDR3 contains 13 residues. Per the germline V gene, CDR1 is SGDLS and CDR2 is YYNGEE. CDR3 in amino acids: CASSDPRTYEQYF. CDR3 bases: TGTGCCAGCAGCGATCCTCGGACCTACGAGCAGTACTTC. Filled out from reference TRBV9 and TRBJ2-7, the complete variable domain reads DSGVTQTPKHLITATGQRVTLRCSPRSGDLSVYWYQQSLDQGLQFLIQYYNGEERAKGNILERFSAQQFPDLHSELNLSSLELGDSALYFCASSDPRTYEQYFGPGTRLTVT.

The chain employs TRBV7-8 and TRBJ2-7; 13 bases line up with TRBD2. After removal of 2 bases from V and 7 bases from J, the junction contained 14 bases not matched to a gene. There are 18 residues in the CDR3. Germline V gene data show CDR1 as SGHVS and CDR2 as FQNEAQ. CDR3 sequence (DNA): TGTGCCAGCAGCTTACCTCTGAGACTAGCGGGAGGTTCGAAGGAGCAGTACTTC. Protein sequence: CASSLPLRLAGGSKEQYF.

V gene TRBV7-6 combines with J gene TRBJ1-5, with a weak D call TRBD1 (5 bases). Trimming left V 5 bases short and J 2 bases short, with 10 bases between. Germline CDR1 SGHVS, CDR2 FNYEAQ. CDR3 length: 14 residues. This CDR3 is CASSLDTGNQPQHF. The CDR3 coding sequence is TGTGCCAGCAGCCTGGACACCGGCAATCAGCCCCAGCATTTT. The complete variable domain, with remaining parts taken from reference TRBV7-6 and TRBJ1-5, reads GAGVSQSPRYKVTKRGQDVALRCDPISGHVSLYWYRQALGQGPEFLTYFNYEAQQDKSGLPNDRFSAERPEGSISTLTIQRTEQRDSAMYRCASSLDTGNQPQHFGDGTRLSIL.

The V and J genes are TRBV9 and TRBJ1-2; the D is unclear. In germline, CDR1 is SGDLS, CDR2 YYNGEE. CDR3 length: 13 amino acids. Trimming shortened V by 0 bases and J by 0 bases, and 3 bases separated the two germline ends. DNA for the CDR3: TGTGCCAGCAGCGTAGGGGCTAACTATGGCTACACCTTC. As protein: CASSVGANYGYTF. The full variable domain, rest sourced from reference TRBV9 and TRBJ1-2, is DSGVTQTPKHLITATGQRVTLRCSPRSGDLSVYWYQQSLDQGLQFLIQYYNGEERAKGNILERFSAQQFPDLHSELNLSSLELGDSALYFCASSVGANYGYTFGSGTRLTVV.